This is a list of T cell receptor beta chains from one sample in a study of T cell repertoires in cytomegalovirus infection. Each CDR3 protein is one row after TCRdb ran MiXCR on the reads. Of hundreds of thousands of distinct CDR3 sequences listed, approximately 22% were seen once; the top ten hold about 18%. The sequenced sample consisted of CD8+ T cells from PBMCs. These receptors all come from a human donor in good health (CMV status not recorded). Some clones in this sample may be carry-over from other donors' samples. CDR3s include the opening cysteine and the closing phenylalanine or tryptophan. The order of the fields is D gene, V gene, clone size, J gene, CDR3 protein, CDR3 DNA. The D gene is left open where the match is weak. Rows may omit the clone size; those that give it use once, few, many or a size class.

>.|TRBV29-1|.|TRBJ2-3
CSAPWGSSTDTQYF
TGCAGCGCTCCTTGGGGGTCTAGCACAGATACGCAGTATTTT
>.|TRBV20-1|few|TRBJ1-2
CSARDPGGGGYTF
TGCAGTGCTAGAGATCCGGGGGGAGGCGGCTACACCTTC
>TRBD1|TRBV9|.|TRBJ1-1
CASSVEGANEAFF
TGTGCCAGCAGCGTCGAGGGGGCAAATGAAGCTTTCTTT
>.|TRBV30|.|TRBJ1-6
CAWGRPYNSPLHF
TGTGCCTGGGGCCGGCCTTATAATTCACCCCTCCACTTT
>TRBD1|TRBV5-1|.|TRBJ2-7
CASSLVARGFDEQYF
TGCGCCAGCAGCTTGGTCGCCAGGGGGTTCGACGAGCAGTACTTC
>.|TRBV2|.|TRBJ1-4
CASLWRASLEKLFF
TGTGCCAGCCTTTGGAGGGCTTCGCTGGAAAAACTGTTTTTT
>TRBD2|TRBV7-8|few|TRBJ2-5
CASSPAGERETQYF
TGTGCCAGCAGCCCTGCGGGGGAACGAGAGACCCAGTACTTC
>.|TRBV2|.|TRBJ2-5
CASRPRGPETQYF
TGTGCCAGCAGACCTAGGGGTCCGGAGACCCAGTACTTC
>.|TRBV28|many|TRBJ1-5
CASSDQPQHF
TGTGCCAGCAGTGATCAGCCCCAGCATTTT
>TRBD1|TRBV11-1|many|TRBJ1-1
CASSGGTGSSAEAFF
TGTGCCAGCAGCGGCGGGACAGGGTCGTCCGCTGAAGCTTTCTTT
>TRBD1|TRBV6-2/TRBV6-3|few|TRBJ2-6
CASSPNRDRYPGANVLTF
TGTGCCAGCAGTCCAAACCGGGACAGATATCCTGGGGCCAACGTCCTGACTTTC
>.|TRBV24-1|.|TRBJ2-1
CATSPYSSYNEQFF
TGTGCCACCAGCCCCTATAGCTCCTACAATGAGCAGTTCTTC
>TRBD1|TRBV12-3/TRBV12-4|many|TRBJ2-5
CASSLRAGGLSKTQETQYF
TGTGCCAGCAGTTTGAGGGCAGGGGGCCTCTCTAAAACCCAAGAGACCCAGTACTTC
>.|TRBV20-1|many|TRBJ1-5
CSARELSNQPQHF
TGCAGTGCTAGGGAACTTAGCAATCAGCCCCAGCATTTT
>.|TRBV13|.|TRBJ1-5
CASSSRQNNQPQHF
TGTGCCAGCAGCTCACGACAGAACAATCAGCCCCAGCATTTT
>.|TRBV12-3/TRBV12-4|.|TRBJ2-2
CASSFRSRDGTGELFF
TGTGCCAGCAGTTTTAGGTCTAGAGATGGAACCGGGGAGCTGTTTTTT
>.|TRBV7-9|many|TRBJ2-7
CASSLGSSSSYEQYF
TGTGCCAGCAGCTTAGGTAGCTCATCCTCCTACGAGCAGTACTTC